This TCR beta chain was captured in a study of blood T cell repertoires in COVID-19. Method: immunoSEQ multiplex PCR; TCRdb's copy keeps in-frame clones and lacks some. Of around 700,000 clones in the sample, approximately 90% are singletons; the top ten hold more than 0.25%. What was sequenced was peripheral blood. The TCR comes from a young woman with acute or convalescent COVID-19.

CDR3 region: CASSFTAGSEKLFF. CDR3 nucleotide sequence: TGTGCCAGCAGCTTTACGGCGGGTAGTGAAAAACTGTTTTTT. This sequence joins TRBV5-4 and TRBJ1-4; D is unclear. The germline V and J ends were trimmed by 2 bases and 7 bases, with 12 bases remaining between them. Per germline, CDR1 SGHNT and CDR2 YYREEE (reference sequence). This CDR3 has 14 residues. The full variable domain, its missing parts supplied by reference TRBV5-4 and TRBJ1-4, is ETGVTQSPTHLIKTRGQQVTLRCSSQSGHNTVSWYQQALGQGPQFIFQYYREEENGRGNFPPRFSGLQFPNYSSELNVNALELDDSALYLCASSFTAGSEKLFFGSGTQLSVL.